The clone carrying this T cell receptor beta chain was detected only a few times. These data belong to a study of response to subunit inactivated influenza vaccine. TCRdb reprocessed the RT-PCR reads via MiXCR and lists one record per CDR3 protein. The repertoire holds about 540,000 distinct CDR3 sequences, with under 30% as singletons. The CDR3 contains 14 residues. CDR1 is SGHKS and CDR2 is YYEKEE in the germline V gene (reference sequence). The germline V and J ends were trimmed by 5 bases and 0 bases, with 11 bases remaining between them. This same sample was also part of a study on T cells expressing NK-cell markers. That paper states: Template switching by 5'RACE with UMIs generated the TCR beta cDNA. Obtained from sorted CD3+CD56+NKG2C+, CD3+CD56+NKG2C- and CD3+CD56-NKG2C+ T cells were the TCR beta repertoires. T cells sorted in several experiments were restricted to alpha-beta TCR T cells by an anti-gamma-delta TCR antibody.

This receptor was taken from a man in his fifties or sixties who received an inactivated influenza vaccine. The chain combines TRBV5-5 with TRBJ2-5, with D perhaps TRBD2 (6 bases). The sample in question was CD4+ T cells sorted from PBMCs, obtained about 12 days after vaccination. The CDR3 DNA is TGTGCCAGCAGTCTTACTAGCAACCAAGAGACCCAGTACTTC. Protein product: CASSLTSNQETQYF.